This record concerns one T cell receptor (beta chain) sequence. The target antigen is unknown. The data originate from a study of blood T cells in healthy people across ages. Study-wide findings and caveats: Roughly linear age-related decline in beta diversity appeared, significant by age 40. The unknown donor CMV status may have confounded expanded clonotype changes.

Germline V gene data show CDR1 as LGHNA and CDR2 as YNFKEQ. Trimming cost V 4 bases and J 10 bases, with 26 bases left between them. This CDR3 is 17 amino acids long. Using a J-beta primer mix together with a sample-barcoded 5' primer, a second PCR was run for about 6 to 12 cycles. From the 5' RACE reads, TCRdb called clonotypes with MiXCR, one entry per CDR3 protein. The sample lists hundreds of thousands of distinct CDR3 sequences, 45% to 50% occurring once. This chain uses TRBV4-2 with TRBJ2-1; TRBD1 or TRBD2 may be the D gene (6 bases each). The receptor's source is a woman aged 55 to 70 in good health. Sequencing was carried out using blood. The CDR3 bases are TGTGCCAGCAGCCCTACTCTGGGGGGCGGAGGGATTGGGGAGCAGTTCTTC. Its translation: CASSPTLGGGGIGEQFF.